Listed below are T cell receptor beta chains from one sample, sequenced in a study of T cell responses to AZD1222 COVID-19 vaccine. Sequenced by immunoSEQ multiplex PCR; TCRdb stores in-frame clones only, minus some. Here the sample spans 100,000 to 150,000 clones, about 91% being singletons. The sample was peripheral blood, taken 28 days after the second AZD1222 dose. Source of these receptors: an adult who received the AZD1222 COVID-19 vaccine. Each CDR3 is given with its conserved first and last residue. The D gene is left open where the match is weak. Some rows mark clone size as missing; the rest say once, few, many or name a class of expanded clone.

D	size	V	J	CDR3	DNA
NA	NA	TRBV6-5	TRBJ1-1	CASSYSGMNTEAFF	TGTGCCAGCAGTTACTCAGGGATGAACACTGAAGCTTTCTTT
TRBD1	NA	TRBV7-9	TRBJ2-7	CASSLEPGTGVYEQYF	TGTGCCAGCAGCTTAGAACCCGGGACAGGGGTCTACGAGCAGTACTTC
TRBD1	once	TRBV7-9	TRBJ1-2	CASSLVGTGPNVYGYTF	TGTGCCAGCAGCTTAGTGGGGACAGGACCCAACGTCTATGGCTACACCTTC
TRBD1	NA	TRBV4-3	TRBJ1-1	CASSQDLGQGYTEAFF	TGCGCCAGCAGCCAAGATCTTGGACAGGGGTACACTGAAGCTTTCTTT
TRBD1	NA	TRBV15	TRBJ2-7	CATSGGTGIVYEQYF	TGTGCCACCAGCGGGGGGACAGGGATTGTGTACGAGCAGTACTTC
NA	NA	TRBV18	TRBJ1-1	CASSPSVSTNTEAFF	TGTGCCAGCTCACCATCAGTTTCTACGAACACTGAAGCTTTCTTT
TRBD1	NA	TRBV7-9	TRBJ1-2	CASSPTGEANYGYTF	TGTGCCAGCAGCCCAACAGGGGAAGCTAACTATGGCTACACCTTC
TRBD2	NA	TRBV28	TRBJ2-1	CASSSTPLSGSGNEQFF	TGTGCCAGCAGTTCGACCCCCCTAAGCGGGAGTGGCAATGAGCAGTTCTTC
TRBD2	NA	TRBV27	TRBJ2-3	CASSPPWRGYTDTQYF	TGTGCCAGCAGTCCGCCGTGGCGGGGGTACACAGATACGCAGTATTTT
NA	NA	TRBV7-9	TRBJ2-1	CASSPPGLLSLGQFF	TGTGCCAGCAGCCCTCCCGGACTCCTATCGTTAGGGCAGTTCTTC
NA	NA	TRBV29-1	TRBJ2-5	CSVEPDRVKETQYF	TGCAGCGTTGAGCCGGACAGAGTCAAAGAGACCCAGTACTTC
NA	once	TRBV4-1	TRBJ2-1	CASSPRRETTHEQFF	TGCGCCAGCAGCCCACGCCGGGAAACAACCCATGAGCAGTTCTTC
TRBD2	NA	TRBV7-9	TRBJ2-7	CASSLELAGGEQYF	TGTGCCAGCAGCTTAGAACTAGCGGGGGGCGAGCAGTACTTC
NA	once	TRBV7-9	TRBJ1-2	CASSSRPENYGYTF	TGTGCCAGCAGCTCTCGCCCGGAGAACTATGGCTACACCTTC
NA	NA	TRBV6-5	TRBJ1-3	CASSRAVLSGNTIYF	TGTGCCAGCAGCCGGGCCGTCCTCTCTGGAAACACCATATATTTT
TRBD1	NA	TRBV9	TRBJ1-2	CASSVDSTGGNGYTF	TGTGCCAGCAGCGTAGATTCTACAGGGGGCAACGGCTACACCTTC